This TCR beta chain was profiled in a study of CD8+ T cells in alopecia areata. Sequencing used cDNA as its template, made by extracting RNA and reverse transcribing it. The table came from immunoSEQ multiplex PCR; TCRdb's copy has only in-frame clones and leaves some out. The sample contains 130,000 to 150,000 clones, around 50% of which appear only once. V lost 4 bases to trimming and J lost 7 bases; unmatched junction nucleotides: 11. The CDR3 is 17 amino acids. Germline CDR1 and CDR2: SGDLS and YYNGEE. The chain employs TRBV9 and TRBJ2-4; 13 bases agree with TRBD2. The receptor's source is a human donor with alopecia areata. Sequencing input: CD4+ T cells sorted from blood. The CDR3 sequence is CASSPKGGLAGRNIQYF. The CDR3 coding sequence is TGTGCCAGCAGCCCAAAAGGGGGACTAGCGGGACGGAACATTCAGTACTTC. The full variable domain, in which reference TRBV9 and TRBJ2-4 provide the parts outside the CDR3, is DSGVTQTPKHLITATGQRVTLRCSPRSGDLSVYWYQQSLDQGLQFLIQYYNGEERAKGNILERFSAQQFPDLHSELNLSSLELGDSALYFCASSPKGGLAGRNIQYFGAGTRLSVL.